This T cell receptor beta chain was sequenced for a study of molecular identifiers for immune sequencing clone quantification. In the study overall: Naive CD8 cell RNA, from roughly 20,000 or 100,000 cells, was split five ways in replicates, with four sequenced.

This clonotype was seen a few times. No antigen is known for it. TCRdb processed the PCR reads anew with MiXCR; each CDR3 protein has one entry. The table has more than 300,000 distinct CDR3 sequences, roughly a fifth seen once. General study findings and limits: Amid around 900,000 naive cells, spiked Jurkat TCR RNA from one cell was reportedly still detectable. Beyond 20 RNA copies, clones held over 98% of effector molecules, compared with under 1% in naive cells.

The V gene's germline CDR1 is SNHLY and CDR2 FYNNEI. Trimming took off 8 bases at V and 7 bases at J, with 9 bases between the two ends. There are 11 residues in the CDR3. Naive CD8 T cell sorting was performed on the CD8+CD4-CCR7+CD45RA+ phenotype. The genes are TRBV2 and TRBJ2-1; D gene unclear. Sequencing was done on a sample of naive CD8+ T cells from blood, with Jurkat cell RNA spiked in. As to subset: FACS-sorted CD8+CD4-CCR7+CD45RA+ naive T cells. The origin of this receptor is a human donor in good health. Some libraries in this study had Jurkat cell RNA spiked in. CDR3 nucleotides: TGTGCCAGCTTTTTAGGGAATGAGCAGTTCTTC. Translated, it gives CASFLGNEQFF.